Below are 22 T cell receptor beta chains sequenced from a single sample in a study of cytomegalovirus exposure and HLA in healthy donors. The method was immunoSEQ multiplex PCR; TCRdb's version includes in-frame clones alone and lacks a portion of them. Among tens of thousands of clones listed, 97% were seen once. Sequencing used PBMCs. The receptors were sampled from a man in his thirties or forties in good health and CMV-seropositive.

The rearrangement links TRBV14 to TRBJ1-1, with D possibly being TRBD1 (5 bases). Germline assignment: CDR1 SGHDN and CDR2 FVKESK. V lost 0 bases and J lost 1, with 15 bases in between. The CDR3 length is 17 residues. This chain's CDR3 is CASSQEGWGRKNTEAFF. CDR3 sequence (DNA): TGTGCCAGCAGCCAAGAGGGGTGGGGCAGAAAGAACACTGAAGCTTTCTTT.

The genes are TRBV9 and TRBJ1-1, with 9 bases lining up with TRBD1. J was trimmed by 1 base and V by 3 bases; bases with no gene match: 7. Germline V gives CDR1 SGDLS, CDR2 YYNGEE. The CDR3 spans 16 residues. The CDR3 region is CASSATWGQGNTEAFF. The CDR3, as DNA: TGTGCCAGCAGCGCTACTTGGGGACAGGGGAACACTGAAGCTTTCTTT.

J is TRBJ2-3 and V is TRBV29-1; 14 positions match TRBD2. With 4 bases clipped from V and 4 bases from J, the junction kept 10 bases outside the gene matches. Per germline, CDR1 SQVTM and CDR2 ANQGSEA. This CDR3 is built from 17 residues. The CDR3 DNA reads as TGCAGCGTTGGGGGACTAGCGGGAGTAATTTCGTCAGATACGCAGTATTTT. This sequence encodes CSVGGLAGVISSDTQYF.

The V and J genes are TRBV5-6 and TRBJ1-2, with D perhaps TRBD1 (6 bases). V was shortened by 1 base and J by 6 bases, with 16 bases between the two germline ends. The CDR3 covers 15 residues. The germline V gene encodes CDR1 SGHDT and CDR2 YYEEEE. CDR3 bases: TGTGCCAGCAGCTTGACTTTCCTAGGGGGTCATGGCTACACCTTC. It specifies CASSLTFLGGHGYTF.

This clone appeared a single time. The chain employs TRBV7-9 and TRBJ1-2; D is unresolved. Germline assignment: CDR1 SEHNR and CDR2 FQNEAQ (reference sequence). CDR3 length: 14 amino acids. V dropped 1 base and J dropped 0 bases, with 6 bases sitting between them. In nucleotides, the CDR3 is TGTGCCAGCAGCTTAGACGCGTCTAACTATGGCTACACCTTC. Amino acid sequence: CASSLDASNYGYTF.

The rearrangement joins TRBV18 to TRBJ2-7; 10 bases align to TRBD1. From germline, CDR1 is KGHSH and CDR2 LQKENI. Germline trimming cut 6 bases from V and 7 bases from J; bases unmatched to any gene: 6. This CDR3 contains 13 residues. This chain's CDR3 is CASSGDRGLEQYF. The CDR3 nucleotides are TGTGCCAGCTCGGGGGACAGGGGACTGGAGCAGTACTTC. The full variable domain, in which reference TRBV18 and TRBJ2-7 provide the parts outside the CDR3, is NAGVMQNPRHLVRRRGQEARLRCSPMKGHSHVYWYRQLPEEGLKFMVYLQKENIIDESGMPKERFSAEFPKEGPSILRIQQVVRGDSAAYFCASSGDRGLEQYFGPGTRLTVT.

The rearrangement joins TRBV5-1 to TRBJ2-7, with 13 bases identical to TRBD2. With 3 bases clipped from V and 6 bases from J, the junction kept 9 bases outside the gene matches. The CDR3 is 16 residues long. CDR1 is SGHRS, CDR2 YFSETQ, per germline. In DNA, the CDR3 is TGCGCCAGCAGCTCTAACCCCGGGACTAGCGGGACCGAGCAGTACTTC. Its translation: CASSSNPGTSGTEQYF.

CDR3 loop: CASSEPGASGTNYEQYF. The DNA for the CDR3 is TGTGCCAGCAGTGAGCCTGGGGCTAGCGGGACCAACTACGAGCAGTACTTC. The rearrangement joins TRBV25-1 to TRBJ2-7, with 9 nucleotides matching TRBD2. The CDR3 has 17 amino acids. CDR1 and CDR2 from the germline V gene are MGHDK and SYGVNS. Trimming at V came to 3 bases and at J to 3 bases, leaving 12 bases not matched to a gene.

The chain has TRBV19 and TRBJ2-2; D is perhaps TRBD1 (7 bases). V lost 3 bases to trimming and J lost 0 bases, with 14 bases between them. Germline CDR1 and CDR2: LNHDA and SQIVND (reference sequence). The CDR3 runs 17 residues. CDR3 bases: TGTGCCAGTAGTATTTTTCAGGGGGGATCGAACACCGGGGAGCTGTTTTTT. Amino acid sequence: CASSIFQGGSNTGELFF.

The CDR3 DNA is TGTGCCAGTAGTTTCCTCGACCGGGCAGATACGCAGTATTTT. This codes for CASSFLDRADTQYF. V usage is TRBV19 and J usage is TRBJ2-3; no reliable D call. V shed 5 bases and J shed 4 bases, with 13 bases lying between them. Germline values: CDR1 LNHDA, CDR2 SQIVND (reference sequence). The CDR3 totals 14 residues.

DNA of the CDR3: TGTGCCACCCTTACCAGGAGGTATGAGCAGTTCTTC. Protein: CATLTRRYEQFF. The chain uses TRBV27 and TRBJ2-1, with D possibly TRBD2 on 5 matching bases. Germline V gene sequence: CDR1 MNHEY, CDR2 SMNVEV (reference sequence). The CDR3 extends over 12 amino acids. V was cut by 10 bases and J by 8 bases, with 15 bases left in between.

This chain joins TRBV14 and TRBJ2-5; 14 bases align to TRBD2. V was pared by 4 bases and J by 4 bases, with 11 bases of the junction left unmatched. CDR1 and CDR2 from the germline V gene are SGHDN and FVKESK. The CDR3 totals 18 residues. The CDR3, as DNA: TGTGCCAGCAGCCGTCGACTAGCGGGAGGGGGCTTCGGAGAGACCCAGTACTTC. Its protein is CASSRRLAGGGFGETQYF.

The V call is TRBV5-1, the J call TRBJ2-7; 7 bases are shared with TRBD1. The CDR3 sequence is 15 residues long. Trimming removed 0 bases from V and 3 bases from J; junction bases left unmatched: 6. In germline, CDR1 is SGHRS, CDR2 YFSETQ. CDR3 protein: CASSLDGTEFYEQYF. CDR3 bases: TGCGCCAGCAGCTTGGATGGGACAGAGTTCTACGAGCAGTACTTC.

This clone was recorded once. The V and J genes are TRBV19 and TRBJ2-3; unclear D gene. CDR3 length equals 13 residues. V gave up 5 bases and J gave up 4 bases, with 10 bases separating them. Germline loops: CDR1 LNHDA, CDR2 SQIVND (reference sequence). For the CDR3, the DNA is TGTGCCAGTAGTTTTAGCTTCTCAGATACGCAGTATTTT. Its translation: CASSFSFSDTQYF.

The V and J genes are TRBV7-2 and TRBJ2-7; the match to TRBD1 covers 8 bases. Unmatched junction bases numbered 7, after V lost 6 bases and J lost 3 bases. The CDR3 loop spans 14 amino acids. CDR1 SGHTA and CDR2 FQGNSA come from the germline V gene. CDR3 in amino acids: CASSTQGEVYEQYF. The CDR3 nucleotides are TGTGCCAGCAGTACACAGGGGGAAGTCTACGAGCAGTACTTC. Variable domain in full (rest from reference TRBV7-2 and TRBJ2-7): GAGVSQSPSNKVTEKGKDVELRCDPISGHTALYWYRQSLGQGLEFLIYFQGNSAPDKSGLPSDRFSAERTGGSVSTLTIQRTQQEDSAVYLCASSTQGEVYEQYFGPGTRLTVT.

The rearrangement links TRBV9 to TRBJ2-2; D gene unclear. The CDR3 runs to 14 residues. Germline V CDR1 and CDR2: SGDLS, YYNGEE. V lost 0 bases and J lost 4, with 7 bases in between. CDR3 bases: TGTGCCAGCAGCGTAGCGGGTACCACCGGGGAGCTGTTTTTT. Translated, it gives CASSVAGTTGELFF.

V and J are TRBV6-1 and TRBJ2-7; 7 positions agree with TRBD1. CDR1 MNHNS and CDR2 SASEGT come from the germline V gene. The CDR3 loop spans 13 amino acids. Unmatched junction bases numbered 2, after V lost 2 bases and J lost 4 bases. CDR3 nucleotide sequence: TGTGCCAGCAGTGAAACAGGGGATTACGAGCAGTACTTC. Translating it yields CASSETGDYEQYF.

V is TRBV6-1 and J is TRBJ2-3, with 8 bases identical to TRBD2. Germline V CDR1 and CDR2: MNHNS, SASEGT. J gave up 1 base and V 9 bases, and 6 bases lay outside the gene matches. This CDR3 contains 14 residues. The CDR3 loop is CARGAGGGTDTQYF. Written as DNA, the CDR3 is TGTGCCAGAGGGGCGGGAGGTGGCACAGATACGCAGTATTTT.

This sequence joins TRBV21-1 and TRBJ1-5; the D call TRBD1 from the table was never checked on the DNA. TRBV21-1 is designated a pseudogene. CDR3 size: 16 residues. The CDR3 loop reads CASSIRRGQGDQPQHF. CDR3 nucleotides: TGTGCCAGCAGCATACGGAGGGGACAGGGCGATCAGCCCCAGCATTTT.

V and J are TRBV4-3 and TRBJ1-1; weak D call: TRBD1 (6 bases). Trimming shortened V by 1 base and J by 1 base, and 19 bases separated the two germline ends. This CDR3 spans 18 amino acids. Germline V gives CDR1 LGHNA, CDR2 YSLEER. This CDR3 reads CASSQVVDRSKENTEAFF. CDR3 nucleotides: TGCGCCAGCAGCCAAGTTGTGGACAGAAGTAAGGAGAACACTGAAGCTTTCTTT.

This clone occurred once. The chain recombines TRBV7-9 with TRBJ1-1; D call uncertain. V was cut by 1 base and J by 8 bases, with 8 bases left in between. The CDR3 runs to 12 residues. Germline CDR1 SEHNR, CDR2 FQNEAQ (reference sequence). CDR3 bases: TGTGCCAGCAGCTTAGTTGCAGAAGAAGCTTTCTTT. Translation: CASSLVAEEAFF.

The V call is TRBV5-1, the J call TRBJ2-1, with no clear D. This CDR3 is built from 13 residues. Between the trimmed V and J ends, which lost 3 bases and 7 bases, there was a span of 11 bases. In germline, CDR1 is SGHRS, CDR2 YFSETQ. The CDR3 coding sequence is TGCGCCAGCAGCTGGCAGGCCAGAAATGAGCAGTTCTTC. It encodes CASSWQARNEQFF.